The clone carrying this T cell receptor beta chain appeared many times. TCRdb re-analysed the 5' RACE reads in MiXCR, keeping a single row per CDR3 protein. Found here are some 110,000 distinct CDR3 sequences, 12% of them singletons; the top ten hold 16%. This sample is part of a study of spatial heterogeneity in lung cancer. This sample's time point: blood at routine non-recurrence follow-up after resection. Whole RNA from tumor, nontumor lung or frozen PBMC was sequenced unsorted. Sequencing used PBMCs, obtained at follow-up. This receptor was taken from a male donor with early-stage non-small cell lung cancer.

The CDR3 DNA sequence: TGTGCCATCAGTGAAAAGGGACAAGGGGAAAAACTGTTTTTT. Residues: CAISEKGQGEKLFF. This chain connects TRBV10-3 to TRBJ1-4, with D perhaps TRBD1 (6 bases). V dropped 3 bases and J dropped 8 bases, with 13 bases sitting between them. Germline CDR1 is ENHRY and CDR2 is SYGVKD. There are 14 residues in the CDR3.